The 28 T cell receptor beta chains below were found in one sample sequenced in a study of blood T cell repertoires in COVID-19. The table came from immunoSEQ multiplex PCR; TCRdb's copy has only in-frame clones and leaves some out. The sample comprises 200,000 or so clones, approximately 84% of which are singletons, and about 5.1% rests with the top ten. Material for sequencing was peripheral blood. The receptors shown here come from a woman in her 70s with active or convalescent COVID-19.

Here the CDR3 DNA reads TGCGCCAGCAGCTTGGGGGACATAGGAGGCTACACCTTC. Residues: CASSLGDIGGYTF. The chain employs TRBV5-1 and TRBJ1-2; D perhaps matches TRBD1 (6 bases). Germline-derived CDR1 and CDR2 are SGHRS and YFSETQ. Trimming cost V 0 bases and J 8 bases, with 11 bases left between them. This CDR3 contains 13 residues.

This chain uses TRBV29-1 with TRBJ2-3; TRBD2 matches at 7 bases. The CDR3 is made up of 13 amino acids. V lost 5 bases and J lost 5; bases outside the gene matches: 7. Per the germline V gene, CDR1 is SQVTM and CDR2 is ANQGSEA. DNA for the CDR3: TGCAGCGTTCGGACTAGGTATCAAGATACGCAGTATTTT. This translates into CSVRTRYQDTQYF.

This clone was observed a handful of times. V gene TRBV6-5 combines with J gene TRBJ2-7; D is uncertain. Germline-derived CDR1 and CDR2 are MNHEY and SVGAGI. V was shortened by 10 bases and J by 1 base, with 14 bases between the two germline ends. The CDR3 runs to 13 residues. DNA of the CDR3: TGTGCCAACTCCTATAAACCTTCCTACGAGCAGTACTTC. As protein: CANSYKPSYEQYF.

The V gene is TRBV28, the J gene TRBJ1-5, with 9 bases aligning to TRBD1. The length of the CDR3 is 18 residues. J gave up 2 bases and V 6 bases, and 14 bases lay outside the gene matches. The V gene's germline CDR1 is MDHEN and CDR2 SYDVKM. The CDR3 protein is CASRYGTGSPYGNQPQHF. The CDR3 DNA is TGTGCCAGCAGGTACGGGACAGGGTCCCCGTACGGCAATCAGCCCCAGCATTTT.

The V gene is TRBV6-5, the J gene TRBJ2-5; unclear D gene. The CDR3 has 13 residues. With 7 bases removed from V and 5 bases from J, the gap between germline ends came to 14 bases. Germline lookup yields CDR1 MNHEY and CDR2 SVGAGI. Written as DNA, the CDR3 is TGTGCCAGCACCCGAAGCATCGCGGAGACCCAGTACTTC. Protein sequence: CASTRSIAETQYF.

The chain recombines TRBV2 with TRBJ1-4, with D uncertain. Trimming removed 8 bases from V and 8 bases from J, with 15 bases in between. This CDR3 is 13 amino acids long. From germline, CDR1 is SNHLY and CDR2 FYNNEI. CDR3 region: CASEIGHLEKLFF. CDR3 in DNA: TGTGCCAGCGAGATTGGGCATTTAGAAAAACTGTTTTTT.

V gene TRBV14 combines with J gene TRBJ2-4; 7 bases fit TRBD2. CDR1 and CDR2 (germline): SGHDN, FVKESK. This CDR3 comprises 17 residues. V lost 4 bases to trimming and J lost 1 base; unmatched junction nucleotides: 10. CDR3 DNA sequence: TGTGCCAGCAGCCCCCGGGAGGAGGGGCTGGCCAAAAACATTCAGTACTTC. Amino acid sequence: CASSPREEGLAKNIQYF.

This CDR3 reads CASSLLREGRDTQYF. In DNA form, the CDR3 reads TGTGCCAGCAGTTTACTGCGGGAGGGCCGAGATACGCAGTATTTT. The chain recombines TRBV27 with TRBJ2-3; 9 nucleotides match TRBD2. The CDR3 has 15 amino acids. CDR1 and CDR2 from the germline V gene are MNHEY and SMNVEV (reference sequence). V lost 2 bases and J lost 5; bases outside the gene matches: 5.

The chain recombines TRBV6-5 with TRBJ2-1, with 8 bases aligning to TRBD1. Germline CDR1 reads MNHEY; CDR2 reads SVGAGI. V gave up 7 bases and J gave up 4 bases; unmatched junction bases: 6. There are 14 residues in the CDR3. This CDR3 is CASNPRGLYNEQFF. In nucleotides, the CDR3 is TGTGCCAGCAACCCCAGGGGGCTTTACAATGAGCAGTTCTTC.

This clone appeared a few times. J is TRBJ1-1 and V is TRBV30; TRBD1 might be the D (5 bases). The CDR3 contains 15 residues. The V gene's germline CDR1 is GTSNPN and CDR2 SVGIG (reference sequence). The germline V and J ends were trimmed by 4 bases and 4 bases, with 19 bases remaining between them. The chain's CDR3 is CAWTPLTGLGTEAFF. Here the CDR3 DNA reads TGTGCCTGGACCCCCCTTACAGGTTTGGGCACTGAAGCTTTCTTT.

The J gene is TRBJ1-6, the V gene TRBV3-1 (or the pseudogene TRBV3-2); possibly TRBD1 for D (6 bases). Trimming removed 1 base at V and 9 bases at J, with 28 bases between. CDR1 and CDR2 from the germline V gene are LGHDT and YNNKEL (reference sequence). The CDR3 extends over 20 amino acids. CDR3 region: CASSQGEGFGGGPRISPLHF. The CDR3 nucleotides are TGTGCCAGCAGCCAAGGTGAGGGTTTCGGCGGGGGCCCCAGGATTTCACCCCTCCACTTT.

The rearrangement uses TRBV9 and TRBJ1-6; the match to TRBD1 covers 7 bases. The length of the CDR3 is 16 residues. V was pared by 1 base and J by 4 bases, with 5 bases of the junction left unmatched. Germline loops: CDR1 SGDLS, CDR2 YYNGEE. DNA of the CDR3: TGTGCCAGCAGCGTAAAGCCGGGACAGTATAATTCACCCCTCCACTTT. Protein sequence: CASSVKPGQYNSPLHF.

The chain couples TRBV5-1 to TRBJ2-1, with D unresolved. Trimming shortened V by 1 base and J by 8 bases, and 4 bases separated the two germline ends. CDR3 length: 11 residues. In germline, CDR1 is SGHRS, CDR2 YFSETQ. CDR3 in amino acids: CASSLSYEQFF. CDR3 coding DNA: TGCGCCAGCAGCTTGTCCTATGAGCAGTTCTTC.

This rearrangement joins TRBV15 to TRBJ2-1; 9 bases align to TRBD2. Trimming at V came to 0 bases and at J to 7 bases, leaving 4 bases not matched to a gene. This CDR3 has 15 amino acids. Germline assignment: CDR1 LNHNV and CDR2 YYDKDF (reference sequence). CDR3 coding DNA: TGTGCCACCAGCAGAGATGCGGGAGGGAGAAATGAGCAGTTCTTC. This translates into CATSRDAGGRNEQFF.

The chain couples TRBV30 to TRBJ2-5; 8 bases are shared with TRBD1. J was trimmed by 7 bases and V by 1 base; bases with no gene match: 5. The germline gives CDR1 GTSNPN, CDR2 SVGIG (reference sequence). The CDR3 sequence is 13 residues long. CDR3 sequence reads: CAWSGQGTATQYF. The CDR3 DNA is TGTGCCTGGAGTGGACAGGGGACCGCGACCCAGTACTTC.

The V gene is TRBV29-1, the J gene TRBJ2-1, with 8 positions matching TRBD1. The trim removed 4 bases at V and 10 bases at J, leaving 9 bases unmatched. The germline gives CDR1 SQVTM, CDR2 ANQGSEA. There are 13 residues in the CDR3. The CDR3 sequence: CSVAPDREDEQFF. The CDR3 DNA follows: TGCAGCGTTGCCCCGGACAGGGAAGACGAGCAGTTCTTC.

CDR3 in DNA: TGTGCCAGCTCACCTATAGAGGGCGGGGAGCTGTTTTTT. Amino acids: CASSPIEGGELFF. V usage is TRBV18 and J usage is TRBJ2-2; a possible D gene is TRBD2 (5 bases). The CDR3 length is 13 residues. V was cut by 3 bases and J by 7 bases, with 9 bases left in between. CDR1 and CDR2 (germline): KGHSH, LQKENI.

The chain uses TRBV29-1 and TRBJ1-1; 7 nucleotides match TRBD1. Losses at the gene ends were 6 bases for V and 1 base for J; bases not matched to a gene: 11. The CDR3 extends over 15 amino acids. Germline-derived CDR1 and CDR2 are SQVTM and ANQGSEA. The CDR3 DNA reads TGCAGCGTGGAAACAGGGGCTGCTGCGAACACTGAAGCTTTCTTT. Protein: CSVETGAAANTEAFF.

The J gene is TRBJ1-2, the V gene TRBV6-5, with TRBD1 matching over 8 bases. The CDR3 consists of 13 residues. V shed 5 bases and J 7 bases; nucleotides not matched to a gene: 6. Germline V CDR1 and CDR2: MNHEY, SVGAGI. CDR3 amino acids: CASSPRDRFGYTF. The CDR3 nucleotides are TGTGCCAGCAGTCCCCGGGACAGGTTTGGCTACACCTTC.

V usage is TRBV5-1 and J usage is TRBJ2-1; TRBD2 aligns across 14 bases. The CDR3 length is 15 residues. Germline assignment: CDR1 SGHRS and CDR2 YFSETQ. V shed 2 bases and J 7 bases; nucleotides not matched to a gene: 2. CDR3 amino acids: CASSFGTSGRNEQFF. The CDR3 DNA reads as TGCGCCAGCAGCTTCGGGACTAGCGGGAGAAATGAGCAGTTCTTC.

The rearrangement joins TRBV9 to TRBJ2-6, with D possibly being TRBD2 (6 bases). From germline, CDR1 is SGDLS and CDR2 YYNGEE. The CDR3 has 20 amino acids. V shed 4 bases and J shed 1 base, with 24 bases lying between them. For the CDR3, the DNA is TGTGCCAGCAGCCCCCGAGGGACTGGTGGGGGAACTTCTGGGGCCAACGTCCTGACTTTC. It encodes CASSPRGTGGGTSGANVLTF.

This rearrangement joins TRBV6-1 to TRBJ1-2, with a tentative D call TRBD1 (5 bases). V lost 2 bases to trimming and J lost 7 bases, with 14 bases between them. The CDR3 length is 14 residues. CDR1 MNHNS and CDR2 SASEGT come from the germline V gene. CDR3 sequence (DNA): TGTGCCAGCAGTGAAAACAGGAACGCCGTTGGCTACACCTTC. This translates into CASSENRNAVGYTF.

V gene TRBV13 combines with J gene TRBJ2-3; 8 positions agree with TRBD2. CDR1 PRHDT and CDR2 FYEKMQ come from the germline V gene (reference sequence). The CDR3 spans 18 residues. The ends lost 2 bases at V and 5 bases at J; junction bases unmatched: 15. DNA of the CDR3: TGTGCCAGCAGCTTATCAGGCGGGGGGCGGGAGCTCGGAGATACGCAGTATTTT. Translating gives CASSLSGGGRELGDTQYF. Based on the CDR3 plus reference TRBV13 and TRBJ2-3, the full variable domain is AAGVIQSPRHLIKEKRETATLKCYPIPRHDTVYWYQQGPGQDPQFLISFYEKMQSDKGSIPDRFSAQQFSDYHSELNMSSLELGDSALYFCASSLSGGGRELGDTQYFGPGTRLTVL.

The gene calls are TRBV5-6 and TRBJ2-1; TRBD2 aligns across 9 bases. The germline gives CDR1 SGHDT, CDR2 YYEEEE. Trimming at V came to 3 bases and at J to 4 bases, leaving 14 bases not matched to a gene. The length of the CDR3 is 18 residues. Here the CDR3 reads CASSSGLALINRYNEQFF. CDR3 DNA sequence: TGTGCCAGCAGCTCAGGACTAGCGTTGATAAACCGATACAATGAGCAGTTCTTC.

The chain combines TRBV2 with TRBJ2-7, with 7 bases identical to TRBD1. CDR3 length: 15 residues. Trimming cost V 8 bases and J 6 bases; bases outside gene matches: 16. The germline V gene has CDR1 SNHLY and CDR2 FYNNEI. The CDR3 nucleotides read TGTGCCAGCTCACAGGGGTACCTCCGGAATTCCGAGCAGTACTTC. Translation gives CASSQGYLRNSEQYF.

Remarks on this clone: At one end the junction does not follow the germline gene, possibly because of a read error. The rearrangement links TRBV6-1 to TRBJ2-1; possible D gene TRBD2, 5 bases. Looked up from germline, CDR1 is MNHNS and CDR2 is SASEGT. This CDR3 has 13 amino acids. CDR3 nucleotides: TGTGCCAGCACTGAACTAGGTTACAATGAGCAGTTCTTC. Translated, it gives CASTELGYNEQFF.

The chain carries TRBV11-3 and TRBJ2-1, with 12 bases identical to TRBD2. This CDR3 is built from 16 residues. Looked up from germline, CDR1 is SGHNT and CDR2 is YENEEA. V was clipped by 5 bases and J by 4 bases; unmatched bases: 6. CDR3 protein: CASSQSTSGGYNEQFF. The DNA for the CDR3 is TGTGCCAGCAGCCAGTCGACTAGCGGGGGTTACAATGAGCAGTTCTTC. The full variable domain, with the rest looked up from reference TRBV11-3 and TRBJ2-1, is EAGVVQSPRYKIIEKKQPVAFWCNPISGHNTLYWYLQNLGQGPELLIRYENEEAVDDSQLPKDRFSAERLKGVDSTLKIQPAELGDSAVYLCASSQSTSGGYNEQFFGPGTRLTVL.

V and J are TRBV10-2 and TRBJ2-7, with 13 bases matching TRBD2. CDR1 and CDR2 from the germline V gene are WSHSY and SAAADI. CDR3 length: 16 amino acids. V lost 2 bases and J lost 4; bases outside the gene matches: 5. CDR3 sequence: CASSEPKLAGGYEQYF. The DNA of the CDR3 is TGCGCCAGCAGTGAGCCAAAACTAGCGGGAGGGTACGAGCAGTACTTC.